The present T cell receptor beta chain was sequenced within a study of blood T cell repertoires in COVID-19. Remarks on this clone: This same CDR3 is encoded by further DNA sequences in the sample.

The protocol was immunoSEQ multiplex PCR, while the TCRdb copy is restricted to in-frame clones and leaves out a portion. This table has fewer than 150,000 clones, about 74% appearing once. Germline values: CDR1 LGHNA, CDR2 YSLEER. This CDR3 has 13 residues. Deletions cut 3 bases from V and 1 base from J, with 6 bases between. The sequenced sample was peripheral blood. The chain joins TRBV4-3 to TRBJ1-1; D may be TRBD1 (6 bases). This clonotype was sampled from a man between 65 and 80 years old with acute or convalescent COVID-19. The CDR3 is CASSQDRNTEAFF. In DNA, the CDR3 is TGCGCCAGCAGCCAGGACAGGAACACTGAAGCTTTCTTT.